The rows below give T cell receptor beta chains drawn from one sample of a study of T cell clones after liver transplantation. Produced via immunoSEQ multiplex PCR; TCRdb's table is partial and in-frame only. The data show roughly 70,000 clones, more than 75% seen once. The starting material was CD4+ T cells from blood, obtained before liver transplant. These receptors came from a human donor who received a liver transplant. Each CDR3 is given with its conserved first and last residue. The D gene is left open where the match is weak. Size is stated for part of the rows, as once, few or many counts, or as a class when the clone is expanded.

TRBJ1-4 | TRBV5-1 | . | . | CASSLRGRQGHANEKLFF | TGCGCCAGCAGCTTGCGGGGACGTCAGGGACATGCTAATGAAAAACTGTTTTTT
TRBJ2-3 | TRBV5-1 | . | TRBD2 | CASSAGLAGGDTQYF | TGCGCCAGCAGCGCTGGACTAGCGGGTGGAGATACGCAGTATTTT
TRBJ2-2 | TRBV19 | . | . | CASSISGAGTGELFF | TGTGCCAGTAGTATTTCCGGGGCGGGGACCGGGGAGCTGTTTTTT
TRBJ1-1 | TRBV25-1 | . | . | CASQQATTEAFF | TGTGCCAGTCAACAGGCGACCACTGAAGCTTTCTTT
TRBJ2-7 | TRBV7-9 | . | . | CASSPRQVPPEGQYF | TGTGCCAGCAGCCCTCGACAGGTTCCCCCCGAGGGGCAGTACTTC
TRBJ1-1 | TRBV29-1 | . | . | CSVRSQGSMNTEAFF | TGCAGCGTTAGAAGCCAGGGGAGCATGAACACTGAAGCTTTCTTT
TRBJ2-6 | TRBV19 | . | . | CASRGGGSGANVLTF | TGTGCCAGTAGAGGGGGTGGGTCTGGGGCCAACGTCCTGACTTTC
TRBJ2-6 | TRBV4-3 | . | TRBD1 | CASSQNLGGGANVLTF | TGCGCCAGCAGCCAGAATTTAGGGGGCGGGGCCAACGTCCTGACTTTC
TRBJ2-5 | TRBV11-3 | once | . | CASSLPVGEQYF | TGTGCCAGCAGCCTCCCCGTGGGAGAGCAGTACTTC
TRBJ1-5 | TRBV19 | . | TRBD1 | CASRTGANSNQPQHF | TGTGCCAGTAGAACAGGGGCCAATAGCAATCAGCCCCAGCATTTT
TRBJ1-1 | TRBV11-3 | . | . | CASSPTGGTEAFF | TGTGCCAGCAGCCCCACCGGAGGGACTGAAGCTTTCTTT
TRBJ2-7 | TRBV7-2 | . | . | CASSLARSSAMEQYF | TGTGCCAGCAGCTTAGCTAGGTCTAGCGCTATGGAGCAGTACTTC
TRBJ2-4 | TRBV13 | . | TRBD2 | CASSLGKPGTSGVAKNIQYF | TGTGCCAGCAGCTTAGGCAAACCCGGGACTAGCGGGGTAGCCAAAAACATTCAGTACTTC
TRBJ1-2 | TRBV9 | . | TRBD1 | CASSPTGQGNYGYTF | TGTGCCAGCAGCCCAACGGGACAGGGTAACTATGGCTACACCTTC
TRBJ2-2 | TRBV27 | . | . | CASSLRPPGELFF | TGTGCCAGCAGTTTGCGGCCTCCCGGGGAGCTGTTTTTT
TRBJ2-3 | TRBV27 | . | . | CASSALQGGTTDTQYF | TGTGCCAGCAGTGCCTTACAGGGAGGGACCACAGATACGCAGTATTTT
TRBJ1-5 | TRBV19 | . | . | CASSIGAASNQPQHF | TGTGCCAGTAGTATAGGGGCCGCTAGCAATCAGCCCCAGCATTTT
TRBJ1-5 | TRBV6-4 | . | . | CASSDGAGQGANQPQHF | TGTGCCAGCAGTGACGGGGCAGGGCAGGGCGCCAATCAGCCCCAGCATTTT
TRBJ2-7 | TRBV6-1 | . | . | CASSEKVGGSYEQYF | TGTGCCAGCAGTGAAAAGGTGGGGGGTTCCTACGAGCAGTACTTC
TRBJ2-1 | TRBV11-3 | . | TRBD2 | CASSLDQGTSGRFYNEQFF | TGTGCCAGCAGCTTAGATCAAGGGACTAGCGGGAGGTTCTACAATGAGCAGTTCTTC
TRBJ2-2 | TRBV5-4 | . | . | CASSSYTNTGELFF | TGTGCCAGCAGCTCTTATACCAACACCGGGGAGCTGTTTTTT
TRBJ1-4 | TRBV4-1 | few | . | CASSRDQQTNREKLFF | TGCGCCAGCAGCCGAGACCAACAGACAAACCGGGAAAAACTGTTTTTT
TRBJ2-7 | TRBV27 | few | TRBD2 | CASSQRLAGAPEQYF | TGTGCCAGCAGTCAAAGACTAGCGGGGGCCCCCGAGCAGTACTTC
TRBJ2-1 | TRBV6-1 | . | TRBD2 | CASSEVLLAGNNEQFF | TGTGCCAGCAGTGAAGTGTTACTAGCGGGCAACAATGAGCAGTTCTTC